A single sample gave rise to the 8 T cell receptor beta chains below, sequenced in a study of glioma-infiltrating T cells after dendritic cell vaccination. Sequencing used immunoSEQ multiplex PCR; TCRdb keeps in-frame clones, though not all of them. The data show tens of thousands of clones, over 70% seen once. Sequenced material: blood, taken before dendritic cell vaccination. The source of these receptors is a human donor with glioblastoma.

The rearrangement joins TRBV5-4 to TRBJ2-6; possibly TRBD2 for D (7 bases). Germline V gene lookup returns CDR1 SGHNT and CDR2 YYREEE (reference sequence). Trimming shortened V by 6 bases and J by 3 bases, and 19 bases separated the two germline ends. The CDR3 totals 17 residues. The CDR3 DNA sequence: TGTGCCAGCACCCCCAGGGGAGGGGGAAGTGGGGCCAACGTCCTGACTTTC. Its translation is CASTPRGGGSGANVLTF.

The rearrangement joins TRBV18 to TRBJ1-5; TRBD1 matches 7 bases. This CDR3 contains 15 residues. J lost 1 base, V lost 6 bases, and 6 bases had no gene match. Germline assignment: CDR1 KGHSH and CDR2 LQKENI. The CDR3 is CASSQLQGSNQPQHF. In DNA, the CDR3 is TGTGCCAGCTCTCAACTACAGGGGAGCAATCAGCCCCAGCATTTT.

CDR3 sequence (DNA): TGTGCCAGCAGACAGGACTATAATTCACCCCTCCACTTT. Amino acids: CASRQDYNSPLHF. This sequence joins TRBV19 and TRBJ1-6; D is possibly TRBD1 (6 bases). This CDR3 region has 13 residues. CDR1 LNHDA and CDR2 SQIVND come from the germline V gene (reference sequence). Between the trimmed V and J ends, which lost 9 bases and 3 bases, there was a span of 9 bases.

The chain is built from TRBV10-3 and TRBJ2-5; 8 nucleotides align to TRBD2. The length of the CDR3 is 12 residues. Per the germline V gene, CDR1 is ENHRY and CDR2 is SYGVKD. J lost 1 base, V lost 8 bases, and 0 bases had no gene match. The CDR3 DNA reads TGTGCCATCGGGACTAGCCAAGAGACCCAGTACTTC. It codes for CAIGTSQETQYF.

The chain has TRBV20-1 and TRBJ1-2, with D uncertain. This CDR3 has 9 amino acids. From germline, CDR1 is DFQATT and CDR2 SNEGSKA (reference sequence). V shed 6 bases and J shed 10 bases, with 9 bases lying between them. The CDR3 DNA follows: TGCAGTGCCCGCGAGGCCTACACCTTC. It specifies CSAREAYTF.

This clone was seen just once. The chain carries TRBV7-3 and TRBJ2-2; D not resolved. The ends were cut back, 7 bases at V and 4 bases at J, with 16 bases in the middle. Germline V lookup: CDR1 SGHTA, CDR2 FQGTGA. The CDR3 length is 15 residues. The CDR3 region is CASTTEPTSTGELFF. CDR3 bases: TGTGCCAGCACTACCGAGCCCACGTCCACCGGGGAGCTGTTTTTT.

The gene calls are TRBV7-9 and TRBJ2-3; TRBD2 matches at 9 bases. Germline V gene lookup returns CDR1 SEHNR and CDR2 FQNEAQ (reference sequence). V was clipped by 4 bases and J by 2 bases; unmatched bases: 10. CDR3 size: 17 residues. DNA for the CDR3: TGTGCCAGCAGCTCGAAGGGGAGCGGGGGGCCCACAGATACGCAGTATTTT. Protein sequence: CASSSKGSGGPTDTQYF.

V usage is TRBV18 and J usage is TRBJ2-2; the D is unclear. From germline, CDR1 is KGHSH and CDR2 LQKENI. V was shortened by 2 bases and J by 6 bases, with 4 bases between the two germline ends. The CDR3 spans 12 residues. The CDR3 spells CASSPNSGELFF. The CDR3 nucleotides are TGTGCCAGCTCACCAAACTCCGGGGAGCTGTTTTTT.